This T cell receptor (beta chain) was observed in a study of CD8 T cells in ankylosing spondylitis (TCRdb year 2017). At the level of the whole study: The study profiled T cell receptor beta repertoires in healthy donors and ankylosing spondylitis patients to find disease-linked TCR variants. In total, the full study cohort was made up of roughly 110 healthy donors and more than 20 ankylosing spondylitis patients. Peripheral blood samples were taken, and synovial fluid was additionally collected from ankylosing spondylitis patients. On the study overall, not on this receptor specifically: A TCR beta motif made up of several highly homologous amino acid variants appeared to be characteristic of blood from ankylosing spondylitis patients. The disease-linked clones were reported to be significantly enriched in matched synovial fluid samples from ankylosing spondylitis patients. Some motif variants were previously reported in synovial fluid and blood of reactive arthritis patients, suggesting common disease-initiation mechanisms. The disease-linked clones had a CD8+ phenotype and were found at relatively low frequencies in peripheral blood.

Data came from an Illumina HiSeq 2500. TCR beta libraries were prepared by quantitative 5'-RACE with molecular barcodes. Under the source paper's analysis protocol: A new computational method, built on a probabilistic model of VDJ rearrangement, was used to identify disease-linked TCR variants. In-frame beta chains were kept once TCRdb had trimmed the public reads at Q25 with fastp and called clones with MiXCR. Every distinct CDR3 protein forms one entry, paired with its most common genes and DNA. TCRdb's processing, not the authors', yielded these V and J calls. This sample is represented by around 180,000 distinct CDR3 sequences; 18% of them were singletons. About 4.3% of the sample belongs to the ten largest clones. This clonotype was recorded at least ten times. The specificity of this receptor is unknown. One base away there is no much larger clone; base qualities are not given. The clonotype originates from a male donor aged 5-29 years with ankylosing spondylitis or in good health (not recorded which). Donor details come from another sample of the same person, matched by shared clones. Sequenced: blood, either unsorted or a sorted T cell fraction (not recorded which).

The CDR3 reads as follows: CAWIEGEGEQYF. The DNA reads TGTGCCTGGATTGAAGGGGAAGGCGAGCAGTACTTC. The chain is encoded by TRBV30 joined to TRBJ2-7, with a weak D call of TRBD1 (5 bases match). CDR1 and CDR2 were assigned from the germline V gene (reference sequence) as GTSNPN and SVGIG. The CDR3 has 12 amino acids, counting the end cysteine and phenylalanine. Only the CDR3 portion is preserved as DNA: 36 bases, with reading frame beginning at the first base. V was cut back by 4 bases and J by 6 bases, leaving a gap of 13 bases between them.